This is a list of T cell receptor beta chains from one sample in a study of shared clonotypes between healthy human individuals. Some clones are missing from TCRdb's copy, which holds only in-frame ones; the method was immunoSEQ multiplex PCR. In the table there are roughly 2,300,000 clones, around 90% of which are singletons. The sample consisted of naive CD4+ T cells from PBMCs. The receptors stem from a man aged 18 to 30 in good health. Some clones in this sample may be carry-over from other donors' samples. The CDR3 runs from the conserved cysteine through the conserved F or W. D genes are given only for firm matches. Only some rows state a clone size, as once, few, many or a class for expanded clones.

.	TRBV28	TRBJ1-1	.	11	TGTGCCAGCAGCCTGGACACTGAAGCTTTCTTT	CASSLDTEAFF
.	TRBV28	TRBJ1-5	once	13	TGTGCCAGCACCCGGTATAGCAATCAGCTCCAGCATTTT	CASTRYSNQLQHF
TRBD1	TRBV6-5	TRBJ2-7	.	15	TGTGCCAGCAGTTCGCCGGGACAGGGGTTATACGAGCAGTACTTC	CASSSPGQGLYEQYF
TRBD1	TRBV27	TRBJ2-5	once	12	TGTGCCAGCAGGAGGGGGCAGGAGACCCAGTACTTC	CASRRGQETQYF
.	TRBV5-6	TRBJ2-7	.	15	TGTGCCAGCAGCTCGGACAGAGCCGACTTGGGCGAGCAGTACTTC	CASSSDRADLGEQYF
.	TRBV5-8	TRBJ1-5	.	15	TGTGCCAGCAGCTCGGGACACAATAGCAATCAGCCCCAGCATTTT	CASSSGHNSNQPQHF
.	TRBV6-1	TRBJ2-7	.	15	TGTGCCAGCAGTGAATCCGGCGGGGCTCCGGGTAAGCAGTACTTC	CASSESGGAPGKQYF
.	TRBV5-1	TRBJ2-5	.	15	TGCGCCAGCAGCTCTCGAACAGCAGGTCCAGAGACCCAGTACTTC	CASSSRTAGPETQYF
TRBD2	TRBV29-1	TRBJ2-5	.	15	TGCAGCGTTCCCGGCCTAGCGGGAGGTCTGGAGACCCAGTACTTC	CSVPGLAGGLETQYF
.	TRBV10-2	TRBJ2-2	.	16	TGCGCCAGCAGTGACGTCCGGGATACGAACACCGGGGAGCTGTTTTTT	CASSDVRDTNTGELFF
.	TRBV28	TRBJ1-4	.	15	TGTGCCAGCAGTTCCCGTGGGGTAACTAATGAAAAACTGTTTTTT	CASSSRGVTNEKLFF
TRBD2	TRBV7-8	TRBJ2-1	.	17	TGTGCCAGCAGCCTATTGGGACTAGCGGGAGGATTCAATGAGCAGTTCTTC	CASSLLGLAGGFNEQFF
TRBD1	TRBV10-3	TRBJ2-3	.	14	TGTGCCACTGCTAGGACAGGGGGTGAAGATACGCAGTATTTT	CATARTGGEDTQYF
.	TRBV19	TRBJ1-1	few	16	TGTGCCAGTAGTCCTCCCCTCACAAGCCCCAACACTGAAGCTTTCTTT	CASSPPLTSPNTEAFF
.	TRBV6-5	TRBJ1-1	.	11	TGTGCCAGCAAAGGGTGGACTGAAGCTTTCTTT	CASKGWTEAFF
.	TRBV7-2	TRBJ2-7	.	14	TGTGCCAGCAGCATACCGACTCTCGGCTACGAGCAGTACTTC	CASSIPTLGYEQYF
.	TRBV28	TRBJ1-2	.	12	TGTGCCAGCAGTTCCCTGACAGCTGGCTACACCTTC	CASSSLTAGYTF
TRBD2	TRBV28	TRBJ2-7	.	15	TGTGCCAGCAGCCGCGGGGGGACCGTCGGTGGTGAGCAGTACTTC	CASSRGGTVGGEQYF
.	TRBV20-1	TRBJ2-3	.	10	TGCAGTGCTAGACCCCATACGCAGTATTTT	CSARPHTQYF
.	TRBV7-9	TRBJ2-1	.	15	TGTGCCAGCAGCCGACAGACGGACCTGAACAATGAGCAGTTCTTC	CASSRQTDLNNEQFF
.	TRBV4-1	TRBJ2-5	.	13	TGCGCCAGCAGCCAATGGGTGCTGGAGACCCAGTACTTC	CASSQWVLETQYF
TRBD1	TRBV6-1	TRBJ2-5	.	13	TGTGCCAGCAGTGAGACAGGGGGCGAGACCCAGTACTTC	CASSETGGETQYF
.	TRBV9	TRBJ2-1	.	16	TGTGCCAGCAGCCTAGCTTCCCCTCCCTCCTACAATGAGCAGTTCTTC	CASSLASPPSYNEQFF
.	TRBV21-1	TRBJ1-5	.	20	TGTGCCAGCATCCTCCCGGAGGACATCCCTCCATCATATAGCAATCAGCCCCAGCATTTT	CASILPEDIPPSYSNQPQHF
TRBD2	TRBV6-6	TRBJ2-7	.	15	TGTGCCAGCAGTTACGACGGGGGGAACTCCTACGAGCAGTACTTC	CASSYDGGNSYEQYF
.	TRBV7-9	TRBJ2-7	.	11	TGTGCCAGCAGCTTCTACTTCGAGCAGTACTTC	CASSFYFEQYF
.	TRBV30	TRBJ1-4	.	17	TGTGCCTGGAGTCCAATTCGCCTAATCGGAACTAATGAAAAACTGTTTTTT	CAWSPIRLIGTNEKLFF
.	TRBV2	TRBJ1-4	.	15	TGTGCCAGCATAGTGGAGTGGGGAGCTAATGAAAAACTGTTTTTT	CASIVEWGANEKLFF
TRBD2	TRBV18	TRBJ2-7	.	15	TGTGCCAGCTCACCAGGGACTAGCGGCAGCTACGAGCAGTACTTC	CASSPGTSGSYEQYF
.	TRBV9	TRBJ2-1	few	14	TGTGCCAGCGATCCCGGGGGGCAATACAATGAGCAGTTCTTC	CASDPGGQYNEQFF
.	TRBV25-1	TRBJ2-7	.	12	TGTGCCAGCAGTGATGGGCGGTACGAGCAGTACTTC	CASSDGRYEQYF
.	TRBV14	TRBJ1-6	.	13	TGTGCCAGCAGCCGAGCGGGGGTCTCACCCCTCCACTTT	CASSRAGVSPLHF
.	TRBV6-5	TRBJ2-3	.	14	TGTGCCAGCAGTGTGCGGGTTAGCACAGATACGCAGTATTTT	CASSVRVSTDTQYF
TRBD1	TRBV9	TRBJ1-1	.	21	TGTGCCAGCAGCTTCGCCCCCGGGACAGGGGAAGGGCAGAGGGCGAACACTGAAGCTTTCTTT	CASSFAPGTGEGQRANTEAFF
.	TRBV6-1	TRBJ2-5	.	12	TGTGCCAGCAGTGAAACAGAAGAGACCCAGTACTTC	CASSETEETQYF
TRBD1	TRBV6-5	TRBJ2-7	.	15	TGTGCCAGCAGAGCCGGGACAGGGGATACCTACGAGCAGTACTTC	CASRAGTGDTYEQYF
TRBD1	TRBV7-2	TRBJ1-1	.	14	TGTGCCAGCAGCTACCGACAGGGTGGAACTGAAGCTTTCTTT	CASSYRQGGTEAFF
.	TRBV7-9	TRBJ1-1	once	14	TGTGCCAGCAGACCCGCGAACGTGAACACTGAAGCTTTCTTT	CASRPANVNTEAFF
.	TRBV4-3	TRBJ2-3	once	14	TGCGCCAGCAGCCAAGATCAAGGGAGAGATACGCAGTATTTT	CASSQDQGRDTQYF
.	TRBV5-1	TRBJ1-3	.	13	TGCGCCAGCAGCCCCACGGACGGAAACACCATATATTTT	CASSPTDGNTIYF
TRBD1	TRBV7-9	TRBJ2-5	.	15	TGTGCCAGCAGCCCCATGGGACAGGGGAGAGAGACCCAGTACTTC	CASSPMGQGRETQYF
.	TRBV7-2	TRBJ2-7	.	15	TGTGCCAGCAGCCCCAGTTGGGCAGTGACCTACGAGCAGTACTTC	CASSPSWAVTYEQYF
.	TRBV15	TRBJ1-2	.	15	TGTGCCACCAGCGGAGTAGCCGGGACTCAGGGAGGCTACACCTTC	CATSGVAGTQGGYTF
TRBD1	TRBV30	TRBJ1-2	.	16	TGTGCCTGGAGTGTACGAGGGACAGGAGCTAACTATGGCTACACCTTC	CAWSVRGTGANYGYTF
.	TRBV4-2	TRBJ2-1	.	12	TGTGCCAGCAGCCCTACCTACAATGAGCAGTTCTTC	CASSPTYNEQFF
.	TRBV11-2	TRBJ1-1	.	17	TGTGCCAGCAGCTCACTACCCGGACACAATATGAACACTGAAGCTTTCTTT	CASSSLPGHNMNTEAFF
.	TRBV19	TRBJ1-1	.	18	TGTGCCAGTAGTATCCTTGGTGTCGGTGGGCAGACAGATCCTGAAGCTTTCTTT	CASSILGVGGQTDPEAFF
.	TRBV5-1	TRBJ2-7	.	15	TGCGCCAGCAGCTTGGGGGGTCACGTCAATAGCGAGCAGTACTTC	CASSLGGHVNSEQYF
.	TRBV30	TRBJ1-1	.	13	TGTGCCTGGAGGAAGGGACTTGGGGTTGAAGCTTTCTTT	CAWRKGLGVEAFF
TRBD1	TRBV5-6	TRBJ1-2	.	13	TGTGCCAGCAGCAAGGACAGGATGTATGGCTACACCTTC	CASSKDRMYGYTF
.	TRBV7-2	TRBJ1-1	.	12	TGTGCCAGCAGCTTAGTTGGGGGGGCTGCTTTCTTT	CASSLVGGAAFF